This T cell receptor (beta chain) was retrieved from a study of OX40 agonist ivuxolimab in advanced cancers. At the level of the study: Three patients showed partial responses: one hepatocellular carcinoma and two cutaneous melanoma cases. Notes on the study in general: CD8+ T cells (on average) carried more expanded clones than CD4+ T cells.

The CDR3 extends over 16 amino acids. The germline V gene encodes CDR1 SGHNT and CDR2 YYREEE (reference sequence). V dropped 0 bases and J dropped 4; count of bases not matched to a gene: 8. As for this clone: The antigen is undetermined.

TCRdb keeps only in-frame clones here, not all; method: immunoSEQ multiplex PCR. Of almost 80,000 clones in the sample, roughly 81% were seen once. The TCR sequence derives from an adult with an advanced solid tumor such as melanoma, head and neck, liver or kidney cancer. The rearrangement joins TRBV5-4 to TRBJ1-2; 8 bases fit TRBD1. The specimen was CD4+ or CD8+ T cells sorted from blood, collected in a trial of the OX40 agonist ivuxolimab. CDR3 nucleotides: TGTGCCAGCAGCTTGGGACCCACCGACAGGGGCTATGGCTACACCTTC. Amino acids: CASSLGPTDRGYGYTF.